This TCR beta chain was documented in a study of blood T cell repertoires in COVID-19. Study information: COVID-19 samples collected from the United States, Italy and Spain covered acute and convalescent phases. PBMCs, B-cell-depleted T cells, or T cells were the source of the cDNA or gDNA that made up the material.

V lost 6 bases and J 7 bases, leaving 11 bases between the germline ends. There are 12 residues in the CDR3. In the original processing: Amplification with reference gene primers provided the estimates of nucleated cell counts. TCRdb's table, derived via immunoSEQ multiplex PCR, lists solely in-frame clones and lacks some. For V, J and clone size, that table is used; D and trimming come from the DNA. The top ten hold 9.7% of the sample, which has approximately 15,000 clones, around 73% seen once. Material for sequencing was peripheral blood. This sequence was found in an older man with acute or convalescent COVID-19. J is TRBJ2-3 and V is TRBV12-3 or TRBV12-4; D unresolved. The CDR3 bases are TGTGCCAGCAGCCCCGCGTCTTATACGCAGTATTTT. Its translation: CASSPASYTQYF.